This T cell receptor beta chain derives from a study of CD4+ T cells in melanoma. General study findings and limits: CD8+ T cell, macrophage and B cell function reportedly correlated with neoantigen-specific CD4+ T cells.

In the case of this clone: Antigen unknown.

Profiled with immunoSEQ multiplex PCR; TCRdb holds only in-frame clones, not every one. The sample holds approximately 20,000 clones, 83% seen once. Trimming took 2 bases from V and 0 from J, leaving 10 bases between them. The CDR3 covers 15 residues. Germline V gene data show CDR1 as KGHSH and CDR2 as LQKENI. The chain recombines TRBV18 with TRBJ1-1, with D hard to call. Sequenced input: cells from a culture (not recorded whether cultured in vitro). The sequence was collected from a human donor with melanoma. The DNA for the CDR3 is TGTGCCAGCTCACCAGGGCCGATTATGAACACTGAAGCTTTCTTT. It encodes CASSPGPIMNTEAFF.